These T cell receptor beta chains were read from a single sample in a study of lymphopenia after photon versus proton radiotherapy. TCRdb's table, derived via immunoSEQ multiplex PCR, lists solely in-frame clones and lacks some. The sample holds about 50,000 clones, 92% seen once. The material sequenced was peripheral blood, taken from a patient treated with photon-based radiotherapy. The source is a middle-aged woman with cholangiocarcinoma. Both conserved end residues are part of each CDR3. A D gene is named only where the DNA matches it firmly. Rows may omit the clone size; those that give it use once, few, many or a size class.

>TRBJ2-1|TRBV9|TRBD2|-
CASSSGLVGYEQFF
TGTGCCAGCAGCTCAGGACTAGTCGGGTATGAGCAGTTCTTC
>TRBJ1-2|TRBV28|-|-
CASSFPFPYGYTF
TGTGCCAGCAGTTTCCCATTCCCCTATGGCTACACCTTC
>TRBJ2-5|TRBV19|TRBD1|-
CASSWTGTGAREETQYF
TGTGCCAGTAGTTGGACCGGGACAGGGGCGAGAGAAGAGACCCAGTACTTC
>TRBJ1-1|TRBV19|TRBD1|few
CASREFQGAHNQNTEAFF
TGTGCCAGTCGGGAATTCCAGGGGGCCCACAATCAGAACACTGAAGCTTTCTTT
>TRBJ2-1|TRBV6-1|-|once
CASSAEEGGYNEQFF
TGTGCCAGCAGCGCCGAGGAGGGGGGCTACAATGAGCAGTTCTTC
>TRBJ2-1|TRBV5-7|TRBD2|-
CASTDSGGTYNEQFF
TGTGCCAGCACCGATTCCGGGGGGACCTACAATGAGCAGTTCTTC
>TRBJ1-2|TRBV5-1|TRBD1|-
CASSSSRGQGYGYTF
TGCGCCAGCAGCAGTAGTAGGGGACAGGGCTATGGCTACACCTTC
>TRBJ2-7|TRBV11-2|-|once
CASSLVGAGEQYF
TGTGCCAGCAGCTTAGTCGGCGCCGGCGAGCAGTACTTC
>TRBJ2-7|TRBV5-4|-|-
CASSLGGVLSEQYF
TGTGCCAGCAGCTTGGGGGGGGTTCTTTCCGAGCAGTACTTC
>TRBJ2-3|TRBV29-1|-|-
CSVRSTDTQYF
TGCAGCGTACGTAGCACAGATACGCAGTATTTT
>TRBJ2-7|TRBV5-4|TRBD1|-
CASSRTGALSYEQYF
TGTGCCAGCAGCAGAACAGGGGCCCTATCCTACGAGCAGTACTTC
>TRBJ1-4|TRBV5-1|-|-
CASSWGVPATNEKLFF
TGCGCCAGCAGCTGGGGGGTCCCTGCAACTAATGAAAAACTGTTTTTT
>TRBJ2-3|TRBV2|-|-
CASSSRDLPNDSTDTQYF
TGTGCCAGCAGTTCCCGGGACTTGCCGAATGATAGCACAGATACGCAGTATTTT
>TRBJ2-2|TRBV28|-|-
CASTRGTGELFF
TGTGCCAGCACCCGGGGCACCGGGGAGCTGTTTTTT
>TRBJ2-2|TRBV9|TRBD2|-
CASSVLAGSANTGELFF
TGTGCCAGCAGCGTACTAGCGGGGTCCGCGAACACCGGGGAGCTGTTTTTT
>TRBJ1-4|TRBV2|-|-
CASSGIGTRVDEKLFF
TGTGCCAGCAGTGGGATAGGGACGCGGGTCGATGAAAAACTGTTTTTT